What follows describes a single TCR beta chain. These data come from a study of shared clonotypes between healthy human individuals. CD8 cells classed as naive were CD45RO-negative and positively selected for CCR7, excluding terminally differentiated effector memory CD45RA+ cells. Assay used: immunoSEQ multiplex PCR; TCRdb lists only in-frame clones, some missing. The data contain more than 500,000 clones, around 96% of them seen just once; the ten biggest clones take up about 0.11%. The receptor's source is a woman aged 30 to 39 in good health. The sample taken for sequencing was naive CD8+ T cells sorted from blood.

As DNA, the CDR3 is TGTGCCAGCAGTTTAACAGGGGGCTTGGGGTACGAGCAGTACTTC. It translates to CASSLTGGLGYEQYF. The chain couples TRBV27 to TRBJ2-7; TRBD1 matches 9 bases. CDR1 is MNHEY and CDR2 is SMNVEV in the germline V gene (reference sequence). With 2 bases clipped from V and 4 bases from J, the junction kept 6 bases outside the gene matches. This CDR3 region has 15 residues.